This entry is about one T cell receptor (beta chain). Germline CDR1 is SEHNR and CDR2 is FQNEAQ (reference sequence). V shed 0 bases and J 4 bases; nucleotides not matched to a gene: 2. This CDR3 is built from 14 residues. This sample is part of a study of blood T cell repertoires in COVID-19. Study overall: Material from acute and convalescent COVID-19 was sourced from the United States, Italy and Spain. T cells, B-cell-depleted T cells, or PBMCs provided the cDNA or gDNA that served as material.

Methods used by the authors: The authors estimated nucleated cell counts from reference gene primer amplification. Profiling relied on immunoSEQ multiplex PCR, and the TCRdb table lists in-frame clones only, not all of them. The V and J calls and clone size come from that table; D and trimming were worked out from the DNA. The top ten clones hold around 3.9% of a sample with roughly 70,000 clones, about 88% of them seen once. The chain carries TRBV7-9 and TRBJ2-7; TRBD2 matches at 8 bases. The sequenced sample consisted of peripheral blood. The receptor's source is a man in his 70s with active COVID-19. The CDR3 sequence: CASSLARGGYEQYF. CDR3 nucleotide sequence: TGTGCCAGCAGCTTAGCCCGGGGGGGTTACGAGCAGTACTTC.